This entry lists 13 T cell receptor beta chains sequenced from one sample in a study of graft-versus-host responses after intestinal transplantation. The protocol was immunoSEQ multiplex PCR, while the TCRdb copy is restricted to in-frame clones and leaves out a portion. The data contain just under 100,000 clones, 75% to 95% of them seen just once; the ten biggest clones take up approximately 16%. The sample consisted of PBMCs, taken approximately 470 days after intestinal transplant. The receptors shown here come from a human patient who received an intestinal transplant, so some T cells may come from the graft donor.

The rearrangement links TRBV4-1 to TRBJ2-1; D is undetermined. Germline CDR1 is MGHRA and CDR2 is YSYEKL. Trimming took 4 bases from V and 8 from J, leaving 15 bases between them. The CDR3 covers 14 residues. The CDR3 loop is CASSPTPVGDEQFF. The DNA for the CDR3 is TGCGCCAGCAGCCCGACCCCCGTTGGCGATGAGCAGTTCTTC.

V and J are TRBV5-1 and TRBJ2-1; 9 nucleotides match TRBD2. Germline V CDR1 and CDR2: SGHRS, YFSETQ. CDR3 length: 18 amino acids. V gave up 0 bases and J gave up 0 bases; unmatched junction bases: 7. The CDR3 here is CASSLVSGGPRSYNEQFF. The CDR3, as DNA: TGCGCCAGCAGCTTGGTTAGCGGGGGCCCACGCTCCTACAATGAGCAGTTCTTC.

V and J are TRBV19 and TRBJ1-5, with TRBD1 as a possible D gene (6 bases). Germline values: CDR1 LNHDA, CDR2 SQIVND (reference sequence). CDR3 length: 14 amino acids. V was trimmed by 4 bases and J by 3 bases, leaving 10 bases between them. In DNA form, the CDR3 reads TGTGCCAGTAGTAAGGGGGGGCTCAATCAGCCCCAGCATTTT. Its translation is CASSKGGLNQPQHF.

CDR3: CASSAGNSNQPQHF. The CDR3 DNA is TGTGCCAGCAGCGCAGGGAATAGCAATCAGCCCCAGCATTTT. The rearrangement joins TRBV7-9 to TRBJ1-5; possibly TRBD1 for D (5 bases). V dropped 5 bases and J dropped 0 bases, with 8 bases sitting between them. CDR1 and CDR2 (germline): SEHNR, FQNEAQ (reference sequence). This CDR3 has 14 amino acids.

The chain joins TRBV14 to TRBJ2-7; D is unresolved. V was cut by 0 bases and J by 12 bases, with 12 bases left in between. The CDR3 is made up of 12 amino acids. The germline V gene has CDR1 SGHDN and CDR2 FVKESK. Here the CDR3 DNA reads TGTGCCAGCAGCCAAGACGGCTACCTGCGGTACTTC. Residues: CASSQDGYLRYF.

The chain joins TRBV2 to TRBJ2-5; tentatively, D is TRBD1 (5 bases). This CDR3 is built from 11 residues. Trimming shortened V by 9 bases and J by 5 bases, and 10 bases separated the two germline ends. CDR1 and CDR2 from the germline V gene are SNHLY and FYNNEI. The CDR3 DNA reads TGTGCCAGTACCCACAGGGAGACCCAGTACTTC. Protein sequence: CASTHRETQYF.

The V gene is TRBV19, the J gene TRBJ1-5; D not certain. This CDR3 has 15 residues. Germline loops: CDR1 LNHDA, CDR2 SQIVND (reference sequence). V lost 7 bases and J 2 bases, leaving 15 bases between the germline ends. The CDR3 region has the DNA TGTGCCAGTATAGGGTGGGGTAAGGGCAATCAGCCCCAGCATTTT. The encoded protein is CASIGWGKGNQPQHF.

This clone was picked up one time. V is TRBV6-5 and J is TRBJ1-2, with D unresolved. Germline CDR1 reads MNHEY; CDR2 reads SVGAGI. The CDR3 runs 12 residues. The ends were cut back, 2 bases at V and 4 bases at J, with 5 bases in the middle. Here the CDR3 reads CASSYLGYGYTF. CDR3 DNA: TGTGCCAGCAGTTACCTCGGCTATGGCTACACCTTC.

This clone occurred a few times. The CDR3 nucleotides read TGTGCCAGTAGACCGACAGGCCCAGGGGAGACCCAGTACTTC. As protein: CASRPTGPGETQYF. The V call is TRBV19, the J call TRBJ2-5; D is possibly TRBD1 (6 bases). Germline V gene data show CDR1 as LNHDA and CDR2 as SQIVND (reference sequence). The CDR3 extends over 14 amino acids. V gave up 6 bases and J gave up 5 bases, with 16 bases separating them.

The rearrangement joins TRBV7-8 to TRBJ2-1, with TRBD2 identical over 13 bases. This CDR3 region has 17 residues. The J segment lost 6 bases and the V segment lost 4 bases, leaving 9 bases of the junction unmatched. Germline V CDR1 and CDR2: SGHVS, FQNEAQ. This chain's CDR3 is CASSSTSLAGGSNEQFF. CDR3 DNA sequence: TGTGCCAGCAGCTCGACCTCACTAGCGGGGGGGTCCAATGAGCAGTTCTTC.

This rearrangement joins TRBV19 to TRBJ2-3; 7 bases align to TRBD1. The CDR3 length is 15 residues. Per the germline V gene, CDR1 is LNHDA and CDR2 is SQIVND (reference sequence). The trim removed 3 bases at V and 6 bases at J, leaving 9 bases unmatched. CDR3 loop: CASSIGQVGRDTQYF. CDR3 bases: TGTGCCAGTAGTATCGGACAGGTTGGCAGGGATACGCAGTATTTT. Filled out from reference TRBV19 and TRBJ2-3, the complete variable domain reads DGGITQSPKYLFRKEGQNVTLSCEQNLNHDAMYWYRQDPGQGLRLIYYSQIVNDFQKGDIAEGYSVSREKKESFPLTVTSAQKNPTAFYLCASSIGQVGRDTQYFGPGTRLTVL.

This CDR3 is CASSSPGGIGTEAFF. The CDR3 DNA reads as TGTGCCAGCAGCTCCCCCGGAGGGATCGGGACTGAAGCTTTCTTT. The rearrangement joins TRBV11-2 to TRBJ1-1; D unresolved. With 4 bases removed from V and 5 bases from J, the gap between germline ends came to 17 bases. Germline CDR1 is SGHAT and CDR2 is FQNNGV. This CDR3 region has 15 residues. Combining the CDR3 with reference TRBV11-2 and TRBJ1-1 gives the whole variable domain EAGVAQSPRYKIIEKRQSVAFWCNPISGHATLYWYQQILGQGPKLLIQFQNNGVVDDSQLPKDRFSAERLKGVDSTLKIQPAKLEDSAVYLCASSSPGGIGTEAFFGQGTRLTVV.

The rearrangement uses TRBV11-3 and TRBJ2-7, with D possibly TRBD1 on 6 matching bases. CDR1 is SGHNT and CDR2 is YENEEA in the germline V gene. CDR3 length: 14 amino acids. The V end lost 2 bases, the J end lost 3 bases, and 11 bases lay between the germline ends. CDR3 nucleotides: TGTGCCAGCAGCTTATATCCGGACAGCTACGAGCAGTACTTC. It is translated as CASSLYPDSYEQYF.